Listed below are T cell receptor beta chains from one sample, sequenced in a study of shared clonotypes between healthy human individuals. Method: immunoSEQ multiplex PCR; TCRdb's copy keeps in-frame clones and lacks some. The sample has about a million clones; around 77% are singletons. The specimen sequenced was memory CD4+ T cells from PBMCs. The source is a man between 18 and 35 years old in good health. Some clones in this sample may be carry-over from other donors' samples. The CDR3 runs from the conserved cysteine through the conserved F or W. D genes are given only for firm matches. The size entry is marked missing in some rows and otherwise reads once, few, many or a size class.

D gene | clone size | J gene | V gene | CDR3 DNA | CDR3 protein
NA | NA | TRBJ2-3 | TRBV27 | TGTGCCAGCAGTCAACTCGGACGGACCCGCACAGATACGCAGTATTTT | CASSQLGRTRTDTQYF
NA | few | TRBJ2-1 | TRBV29-1 | TGCAGCGTTGAGGCCTTGACGGGGCAGTACGGAGCCTACAATGAGCAGTTCTTC | CSVEALTGQYGAYNEQFF
NA | NA | TRBJ2-2 | TRBV7-2 | TGTGCCAGCAGCCTCGGGCAGGGGAACACCGGGGAGCTGTTTTTT | CASSLGQGNTGELFF
TRBD2 | many | TRBJ2-1 | TRBV5-4 | TGTGCCAGCGGACGGGGACTAGAGGGCAATGAGCAGTTCTTC | CASGRGLEGNEQFF
NA | few | TRBJ1-1 | TRBV7-2 | TGTGCCAGCAGCTTAGTTTACACTGAAGCTTTCTTT | CASSLVYTEAFF
NA | NA | TRBJ1-2 | TRBV28 | TGTGCCAGCAGTTTAGATCCACAGGGAGACTTCTATGGCTACACCTTC | CASSLDPQGDFYGYTF
NA | NA | TRBJ2-1 | TRBV2 | TGTGCCAGCAGTGTAGATCATCCCCTTTACAATGAGCAGTTCTTC | CASSVDHPLYNEQFF
TRBD1 | NA | TRBJ2-6 | TRBV19 | TGTGCCAGTAGTATAGGCCGGCCGGACAGGGGGCAATCTGGGGCCAACGTCCTGACTTTC | CASSIGRPDRGQSGANVLTF
TRBD1 | NA | TRBJ1-2 | TRBV9 | TGTGCCAGCAGCCCCCGGACAGGGAACTATGGCTACACCTTC | CASSPRTGNYGYTF
NA | NA | TRBJ1-1 | TRBV7-2 | TGTGCCAGCAGCTCCGGGAGCCAAGAGGGCACTGAAGCTTTCTTT | CASSSGSQEGTEAFF
NA | NA | TRBJ2-7 | TRBV19 | TGTGCCAGTAGTTTGGTCGGACAGACCTACGAGCAGTACTTC | CASSLVGQTYEQYF
TRBD2 | NA | TRBJ2-5 | TRBV9 | TGTGCCAGCAGCGTAGGGCTAGCGGGAGTAGGAGAGACCCAGTACTTC | CASSVGLAGVGETQYF
TRBD1 | NA | TRBJ1-3 | TRBV2 | TGTGCCAGCGGAGGCCGGACAGGGGCTAACACCATATATTTT | CASGGRTGANTIYF
NA | NA | TRBJ2-1 | TRBV19 | TGTGCCAGTAGTCGTGGTCTAGCGCTCTACAATGAGCAGTTCTTC | CASSRGLALYNEQFF
NA | few | TRBJ2-7 | TRBV28 | TGTGCCAGCAGCTCCGGATGGGGTAGCTACGAGCAGTACTTC | CASSSGWGSYEQYF
TRBD1 | NA | TRBJ2-7 | TRBV7-8 | TGTGCCAGCAGCCTATCCGGGACAGGAGACATGCAGTACTTC | CASSLSGTGDMQYF
NA | NA | TRBJ2-7 | TRBV6-1 | TGTGCCAGCAGTGAAGCGCTGACCCGCGAGCAGTACTTC | CASSEALTREQYF
TRBD1 | NA | TRBJ1-4 | TRBV7-6 | TGTGCCAGCAGCATCCGACAGGGGCTAAATGAAAAACTGTTTTTT | CASSIRQGLNEKLFF
TRBD1 | many | TRBJ2-1 | TRBV11-2 | TGTGCCAGCAGCTTAACAGGGGGTTACTACAATGAGCAGTTCTTC | CASSLTGGYYNEQFF
NA | NA | TRBJ2-1 | TRBV28 | TGTGCCAGCAGTCTTTCTAGCGTTTCAGGGCAGTTCTTC | CASSLSSVSGQFF
TRBD1 | once | TRBJ2-1 | TRBV29-1 | TGCAGCGTTGAAGGGGGACAGCTTGGATTTGCGGGCGAGCAGTTCTTC | CSVEGGQLGFAGEQFF
NA | NA | TRBJ1-4 | TRBV30 | TGTGCCTGTACCGACTGGAGAGGTGAAAAACTGTTTTTT | CACTDWRGEKLFF
NA | NA | TRBJ2-1 | TRBV5-1 | TGCGCCAGCAGCTTGACTAACTCCTACAATGAGCAGTTCTTC | CASSLTNSYNEQFF
NA | NA | TRBJ2-7 | TRBV2 | TGTGCCAGCAGTGAAATAGGAGGGGGTGGACAAGAGCAGTACTTC | CASSEIGGGGQEQYF
TRBD2 | NA | TRBJ2-5 | TRBV6-1 | TGTGCCAGCCTATTGGCGGGGGGACCAGAGACCCAGTACTTC | CASLLAGGPETQYF
NA | NA | TRBJ2-2 | TRBV6-5 | TGTGCCAGCAGGCCTCATACCGGGGAGCTGTTTTTT | CASRPHTGELFF
NA | NA | TRBJ2-2 | TRBV4-1 | TGCGCCAGCAGCCACAGCTGGGTGAATGAGGGGGAGCTGTTTTTT | CASSHSWVNEGELFF
NA | NA | TRBJ2-5 | TRBV29-1 | TGCAGCGGCGGGTCCCACGGAGCAGAGACCCAGTACTTC | CSGGSHGAETQYF
NA | NA | TRBJ2-7 | TRBV7-3 | TGTGCCAGCAGCTTATTACAGGGTGGAATCTACGAGCAGTACTTC | CASSLLQGGIYEQYF
TRBD2 | NA | TRBJ2-2 | TRBV5-6 | TGTGCCAGCAGCTCCTGGACTAGCGGTATAACCGGGGAGCTGTTTTTT | CASSSWTSGITGELFF
NA | NA | TRBJ1-1 | TRBV5-6 | TGTGCCAGCAGCTTGGACGGGGTGAAGGGTGGCACTGAAGCTTTCTTT | CASSLDGVKGGTEAFF